A selection of T cell receptor beta chains follows, all from one sample in a study of shared clonotypes between healthy human individuals. The repertoire was sequenced with immunoSEQ multiplex PCR; TCRdb's copy has only in-frame clones and lacks some. Of about 960,000 clones in the sample, about three quarters were seen once. The sequenced sample consisted of memory CD4+ T cells sorted from blood. These receptor sequences come from a man aged 18 to 29 in good health. Both conserved end residues are part of each CDR3.

j_call: TRBJ2-1
v_call: TRBV28
cdr3_aa: CASTTGTVLYNEQFF

j_call: TRBJ2-2
v_call: TRBV28
cdr3_aa: CASRPGGLGELFF

j_call: TRBJ1-2
v_call: TRBV29-1
cdr3_aa: CSVSDAGSGYTF

j_call: TRBJ2-1
v_call: TRBV30
cdr3_aa: CAWSWRQGIDEQFF

j_call: TRBJ1-6
v_call: TRBV7-9
cdr3_aa: CASSSSASSYNSPLHF

j_call: TRBJ2-1
v_call: TRBV10-3
cdr3_aa: CAISESGTANSYNEQFF

j_call: TRBJ1-5
v_call: TRBV5-1
cdr3_aa: CASSLGGEGQPQHF

j_call: TRBJ1-1
v_call: TRBV9
cdr3_aa: CASSPTGGIDTEAFF

j_call: TRBJ1-2
v_call: TRBV18
cdr3_aa: CASSPSFNRGAVGYTF

j_call: TRBJ2-3
v_call: TRBV6-1
cdr3_aa: CASSAPGRTRLLTDTQYF

j_call: TRBJ1-4
v_call: TRBV30
cdr3_aa: CAWSVKGSVKLFF

j_call: TRBJ1-1
v_call: TRBV5-4
cdr3_aa: CASSPGTSRPNTEAFF

j_call: TRBJ1-1
v_call: TRBV19
cdr3_aa: CASSIQMNTEAFF

j_call: TRBJ2-1
v_call: TRBV10-3
cdr3_aa: CAISELANSEQFF

j_call: TRBJ2-6
v_call: TRBV5-4
cdr3_aa: CASSLAGVKGANVLTF

j_call: TRBJ2-3
v_call: TRBV6-5
cdr3_aa: CASTAPGTDTQYF

j_call: TRBJ2-7
v_call: TRBV28
cdr3_aa: CATSGPSYHEQYF

j_call: TRBJ2-3
v_call: TRBV28
cdr3_aa: CASSPPSTDTQYF

j_call: TRBJ2-5
v_call: TRBV4-2
cdr3_aa: CASSQETSGGSETQYF

j_call: TRBJ1-6
v_call: TRBV6-5
cdr3_aa: CASRVDRGNNSPLHF

j_call: TRBJ1-1
v_call: TRBV6-5
cdr3_aa: CASKTVNTEAFF

j_call: TRBJ2-2
v_call: TRBV9
cdr3_aa: CASSVGPPGVSRAGELFF

j_call: TRBJ2-4
v_call: TRBV2
cdr3_aa: CASSENGLAGVLAKNIQYF

j_call: TRBJ2-1
v_call: TRBV7-3
cdr3_aa: CASSLLTGTGGLNEQFF

j_call: TRBJ2-1
v_call: TRBV5-1
cdr3_aa: CASSLELNEQFF

j_call: TRBJ1-2
v_call: TRBV10-2
cdr3_aa: CASSEFGRGGYTF

j_call: TRBJ2-5
v_call: TRBV7-2
cdr3_aa: CASSLSLTSGRVGYF

j_call: TRBJ1-2
v_call: TRBV5-1
cdr3_aa: CASSPWEGEDGYTF

j_call: TRBJ2-6
v_call: TRBV11-3
cdr3_aa: CASSLSTSGALGANVLTF

j_call: TRBJ2-2
v_call: TRBV9
cdr3_aa: CASSLSRGKGIGELFF

j_call: TRBJ1-6
v_call: TRBV6-5
cdr3_aa: CASSQTGGKSPLHF

j_call: TRBJ1-6
v_call: TRBV7-9
cdr3_aa: CASSLGGGSGDSPLHF

j_call: TRBJ1-3
v_call: TRBV11-2
cdr3_aa: CASSTVIRSTIYF

j_call: TRBJ1-1
v_call: TRBV7-9
cdr3_aa: CASSVQGAEAFF

j_call: TRBJ2-7
v_call: TRBV7-2
cdr3_aa: CASSWDRGSEQYF

j_call: TRBJ1-5
v_call: TRBV19
cdr3_aa: CASRETGSNQPQHF

j_call: TRBJ2-7
v_call: TRBV5-1
cdr3_aa: CASSLDLGGTYSSYEQYF

j_call: TRBJ1-2
v_call: TRBV5-6
cdr3_aa: CASSSVTRPQVLIGGYTF

j_call: TRBJ2-3
v_call: TRBV27
cdr3_aa: CASSSDRVSTDTQYF

j_call: TRBJ2-3
v_call: TRBV29-1
cdr3_aa: CSVDSSDTQYF

j_call: TRBJ1-4
v_call: TRBV7-6
cdr3_aa: CASSLGGKLFF

j_call: TRBJ1-5
v_call: TRBV28
cdr3_aa: CARTGDRNQPQHF

j_call: TRBJ2-3
v_call: TRBV7-8
cdr3_aa: CASSFRGHSTDTQYF

j_call: TRBJ2-7
v_call: TRBV28
cdr3_aa: CASSFPTLMTTGGGGYEQYF

j_call: TRBJ1-5
v_call: TRBV6-1
cdr3_aa: CASSLQGWQPQHF

j_call: TRBJ2-7
v_call: TRBV6-1
cdr3_aa: CASSPGQTYEQYF

j_call: TRBJ2-1
v_call: TRBV19
cdr3_aa: CASSSWDEQFF

j_call: TRBJ1-1
v_call: TRBV28
cdr3_aa: CASRGREGGTEAFF

j_call: TRBJ2-3
v_call: TRBV4-1
cdr3_aa: CASSQDSSGGRTQYF

j_call: TRBJ2-7
v_call: TRBV10-2
cdr3_aa: CASGEGMPVGEQYF

j_call: TRBJ2-2
v_call: TRBV11-3
cdr3_aa: CASSSRETGELFF

j_call: TRBJ2-7
v_call: TRBV19
cdr3_aa: CASSIGQGSPYEQYF

j_call: TRBJ2-2
v_call: TRBV18
cdr3_aa: CASSPQGHDTGELFF

j_call: TRBJ2-7
v_call: TRBV10-3
cdr3_aa: CAISESRQEPYEQYF

j_call: TRBJ1-6
v_call: TRBV2
cdr3_aa: CASSERQYNSPLHF

j_call: TRBJ1-3
v_call: TRBV18
cdr3_aa: CASSQSAKNTIYF

j_call: TRBJ2-3
v_call: TRBV7-2
cdr3_aa: CASSKNRDTQYF

j_call: TRBJ1-6
v_call: TRBV21-1
cdr3_aa: CASSKEVPGANSPLHF

j_call: TRBJ1-2
v_call: TRBV30
cdr3_aa: CAWVRGANYGYTF

j_call: TRBJ2-6
v_call: TRBV6-6
cdr3_aa: CASSQRPSGANVLTF